The 20 T cell receptor beta chains presented below share a single source sample, sequenced in a study of blood T cell repertoires in COVID-19. Repertoires were generated with immunoSEQ multiplex PCR, while TCRdb's copy carries only in-frame clones and drops some. The repertoire holds some 140,000 clones, with roughly 90% as singletons. The sequencing sample was made of peripheral blood. The receptor set was obtained from a man aged 45-60 years with active or convalescent COVID-19.

This clone has more than one count but fewer than ten. The chain's CDR3 is CASSRRTGADTQYF. The CDR3 DNA reads as TGTGCCAGTAGTAGAAGGACAGGGGCAGATACGCAGTATTTT. The gene calls are TRBV19 and TRBJ2-3; 9 nucleotides line up with TRBD1. The CDR3 contains 14 residues. Germline V lookup: CDR1 LNHDA, CDR2 SQIVND (reference sequence). J lost 4 bases, V lost 4 bases, and 3 bases had no gene match.

The rearrangement links TRBV12-3 or TRBV12-4 to TRBJ2-2; D is unclear. The length of the CDR3 is 12 residues. V gave up 6 bases and J gave up 2 bases, with 4 bases separating them. CDR3 bases: TGTGCCAGCAGGACAAACACCGGGGAGCTGTTTTTT. Encoded protein: CASRTNTGELFF.

The chain couples TRBV29-1 to TRBJ2-2, with 7 bases fitting TRBD1. This CDR3 has 16 residues. Losses at the gene ends were 5 bases for V and 4 bases for J; bases not matched to a gene: 13. Germline assignment: CDR1 SQVTM and CDR2 ANQGSEA. CDR3: CSVQTKGQPGTGELFF. CDR3 coding DNA: TGCAGCGTTCAAACTAAGGGACAGCCGGGCACCGGGGAGCTGTTTTTT.

The chain uses TRBV10-2 and TRBJ2-7; a weak D match, TRBD1 (5 bases). The CDR3 totals 14 residues. CDR1 and CDR2 from the germline V gene are WSHSY and SAAADI. V dropped 9 bases and J dropped 4 bases, with 19 bases sitting between them. CDR3 amino acids: CARAEPGREYEQYF. The CDR3 DNA reads TGCGCCAGGGCGGAACCCGGCAGGGAATACGAGCAGTACTTC.

V gene TRBV9 combines with J gene TRBJ2-7, with a weak D call TRBD2 (5 bases). The CDR3 spans 12 residues. The germline V gene encodes CDR1 SGDLS and CDR2 YYNGEE. The germline V and J ends were trimmed by 0 bases and 6 bases, with 7 bases remaining between them. The CDR3 sequence: CASSVGGSEQYF. The CDR3 DNA reads as TGTGCCAGCAGCGTAGGTGGGAGCGAGCAGTACTTC.

This clone was observed a few times. This chain uses TRBV10-2 with TRBJ2-7; 11 bases map to TRBD2. Trimming removed 9 bases from V and 3 bases from J; junction bases left unmatched: 13. Germline-derived CDR1 and CDR2 are WSHSY and SAAADI. The CDR3 spans 16 residues. CDR3 amino acids: CASQQGSGRGNYEQYF. As DNA, the CDR3 is TGCGCCAGTCAACAGGGTAGCGGGAGGGGGAACTACGAGCAGTACTTC.

This chain uses TRBV5-1 with TRBJ2-7; TRBD2 agrees at 12 bases. In germline, CDR1 is SGHRS, CDR2 YFSETQ. This CDR3 is 19 amino acids long. After removal of 1 base from V and 0 bases from J, the junction contained 11 bases not matched to a gene. CDR3 in amino acids: CASSLSTSGGSLNSYEQYF. For the CDR3, the DNA is TGCGCCAGCAGCTTGTCTACTAGCGGGGGGTCCCTAAACTCCTACGAGCAGTACTTC.

The J gene is TRBJ2-1, the V gene TRBV11-3, with unresolved D. Germline V lookup: CDR1 SGHNT, CDR2 YENEEA. CDR3 length: 12 amino acids. The V end lost 2 bases, the J end lost 7 bases, and 6 bases lay between the germline ends. The CDR3 nucleotides are TGTGCCAGCAGCTTAACCGGGAATGAGCAGTTCTTC. As protein: CASSLTGNEQFF.

In DNA form, the CDR3 reads TGTGCCAGCAGCCAAGTGTCGTACGAGCAGTACTTC. Translation: CASSQVSYEQYF. The chain uses TRBV3-1 (or the pseudogene TRBV3-2) and TRBJ2-7, with D uncertain. Deletions cut 1 base from V and 4 bases from J, with 5 bases between. From germline, CDR1 is LGHDT and CDR2 YNNKEL (reference sequence). CDR3 length equals 12 residues.

V usage is TRBV18 and J usage is TRBJ2-7; a weak D match, TRBD2 (6 bases). Germline V gene sequence: CDR1 KGHSH, CDR2 LQKENI. The V end was cut by 1 base, the J end by 2 bases, with 15 bases between. The CDR3 covers 16 residues. DNA for the CDR3: TGTGCCAGCTCACCACAGACGACGGGGGATCCCTACGAGCAGTACTTC. This codes for CASSPQTTGDPYEQYF.

This chain connects TRBV2 to TRBJ2-7, with TRBD2 matching over 15 bases. The germline gives CDR1 SNHLY, CDR2 FYNNEI. The CDR3 length is 14 residues. V lost 6 bases, J lost 4 bases, and 1 base stayed unmatched. The CDR3 nucleotides are TGTGCCAGCAGCGGGACTAGCGGGGGGTACGAGCAGTACTTC. It specifies CASSGTSGGYEQYF.

The chain is built from TRBV10-3 and TRBJ1-1, with 9 bases aligning to TRBD1. Trimming cost V 0 bases and J 0 bases; bases outside gene matches: 14. Germline V gene sequence: CDR1 ENHRY, CDR2 SYGVKD. The CDR3 contains 20 residues. The CDR3 loop reads CAISESLGHRGPLMNTEAFF. The CDR3 DNA follows: TGTGCCATCAGTGAGTCGTTGGGTCACAGGGGGCCTTTGATGAACACTGAAGCTTTCTTT.

The rearrangement joins TRBV5-1 to TRBJ1-6, with D tentatively TRBD1 (6 bases). V lost 4 bases to trimming and J lost 5 bases, with 13 bases between them. The length of the CDR3 is 15 residues. In germline, CDR1 is SGHRS, CDR2 YFSETQ. CDR3 protein: CASSPRTADNSPLHF. Here the CDR3 DNA reads TGCGCCAGCAGCCCACGGACAGCCGATAATTCACCCCTCCACTTT.

The chain links TRBV30 to TRBJ2-5, with 9 bases lining up with TRBD1. The CDR3 covers 13 residues. The V and J ends lost 1 base and 5 bases, in that order; junction bases with no gene match: 2. Looked up from germline, CDR1 is GTSNPN and CDR2 is SVGIG (reference sequence). CDR3 nucleotides: TGTGCCTGGAGTGGGGACAGGGTCGAGACCCAGTACTTC. As protein: CAWSGDRVETQYF.

The chain recombines TRBV5-4 with TRBJ2-3, with a possible D match to TRBD1 (6 bases). The germline V and J ends were trimmed by 0 bases and 1 base, with 9 bases remaining between them. This CDR3 spans 15 amino acids. Germline lookup yields CDR1 SGHNT and CDR2 YYREEE (reference sequence). CDR3 sequence reads: CASSLASGGTDTQYF. The CDR3 nucleotides are TGTGCCAGCAGCTTGGCGTCAGGGGGCACAGATACGCAGTATTTT.

The gene calls are TRBV25-1 and TRBJ1-1, with 8 bases that match TRBD1. CDR1 and CDR2 from the germline V gene are MGHDK and SYGVNS. The J segment lost 5 bases and the V segment lost 3 bases, leaving 5 bases of the junction unmatched. This CDR3 has 14 residues. The CDR3 region is CASSDVQGGTEAFF. CDR3 coding DNA: TGTGCCAGCAGTGATGTACAGGGGGGTACTGAAGCTTTCTTT.

This clone was found a few times. This chain joins TRBV30 and TRBJ1-6; 11 bases match TRBD1. Germline values: CDR1 GTSNPN, CDR2 SVGIG (reference sequence). This CDR3 has 13 residues. The J segment lost 10 bases and the V segment lost 7 bases, leaving 6 bases of the junction unmatched. The CDR3 is CASTGTGGSPLHF. As DNA, the CDR3 is TGTGCCTCAACCGGGACAGGGGGGTCACCCCTCCACTTT.

The rearrangement links TRBV6-5 to TRBJ2-7, with 7 bases that match TRBD1. Germline trimming cut 6 bases from V and 3 bases from J; bases unmatched to any gene: 8. CDR1 and CDR2 from the germline V gene are MNHEY and SVGAGI. The CDR3 runs 14 residues. The chain's CDR3 is CASRPPGQIYEQYF. CDR3 bases: TGTGCCAGCAGACCCCCGGGACAGATCTACGAGCAGTACTTC.

The rearrangement uses TRBV3-1 (or the pseudogene TRBV3-2) and TRBJ1-3; TRBD1 is a possible D gene (6 bases). Looked up from germline, CDR1 is LGHDT and CDR2 is YNNKEL (reference sequence). This CDR3 region has 15 residues. V was cut by 3 bases and J by 2 bases, with 11 bases left in between. This chain's CDR3 is CASSHSTGTGNTIYF. The CDR3 region has the DNA TGTGCCAGCAGCCACTCGACAGGAACTGGAAACACCATATATTTT.

The chain is built from TRBV6-1 and TRBJ2-4, with no clear D. Trimming took 2 bases from V and 3 from J, leaving 5 bases between them. Per germline, CDR1 MNHNS and CDR2 SASEGT. The CDR3 contains 13 residues. The CDR3 region has the DNA TGTGCCAGCAGTGAAAACAACAAAAACATTCAGTACTTC. It translates to CASSENNKNIQYF.